The 14 T cell receptor beta chains in this list originate from one sample, sequenced in a study of blood T cell dynamics during melanoma immunotherapy. The time point denotes: week 3, after first cycle of checkpoint inhibitor. Clones were read by immunoSEQ multiplex PCR, and TCRdb kept only the in-frame ones, dropping some. The sample records about 10,000 clones, almost 85% being singletons. Specimen: blood, collected from a patient treated with checkpoint blockade. These receptors originate from a human donor with melanoma.

V is TRBV7-2 and J is TRBJ2-3; D ambiguous. In germline, CDR1 is SGHTA, CDR2 FQGNSA. The V end lost 1 base, the J end lost 4 bases, and 3 bases lay between the germline ends. The CDR3 covers 12 residues. The CDR3 sequence: CASSLEPDTQYF. The CDR3 DNA follows: TGTGCCAGCAGCTTAGAGCCAGATACGCAGTATTTT.

V gene TRBV25-1 combines with J gene TRBJ2-5, with D possibly TRBD1 on 5 matching bases. The CDR3 covers 13 residues. The ends were cut back, 6 bases at V and 5 bases at J, with 13 bases in the middle. Germline CDR1 and CDR2: MGHDK and SYGVNS. CDR3: CASSLPGSETQYF. CDR3 sequence (DNA): TGTGCCAGCAGCTTACCAGGGTCGGAGACCCAGTACTTC.

This chain connects TRBV7-2 to TRBJ2-1; D gene ambiguous. Trimming pared 1 base from V and 10 bases from J, leaving 11 bases between. This CDR3 has 13 amino acids. Germline V gives CDR1 SGHTA, CDR2 FQGNSA. The CDR3, as DNA: TGTGCCAGCAGCTTAGTTTTGTGGCGCGAGCAGTTCTTC. Its protein product is CASSLVLWREQFF.

This clone has only a few counts. This chain connects TRBV6-1 to TRBJ1-3, with TRBD1 as a possible D gene (6 bases). V lost 0 bases and J 2 bases, leaving 8 bases between the germline ends. The CDR3 has 15 amino acids. CDR1 and CDR2 (germline): MNHNS, SASEGT. The CDR3 DNA reads as TGTGCCAGCAGTGAAGCGGAGGGGGCTGGAAACACCATATATTTT. Protein: CASSEAEGAGNTIYF.

The V gene is TRBV30, the J gene TRBJ1-5, with 9 nucleotides matching TRBD1. The CDR3 is 13 residues long. Per germline, CDR1 GTSNPN and CDR2 SVGIG (reference sequence). Trimming removed 5 bases from V and 5 bases from J; junction bases left unmatched: 4. The CDR3 coding sequence is TGTGCCTGGGGTGACAGGGGGGATCAGCCCCAGCATTTT. Encoded protein: CAWGDRGDQPQHF.

This chain connects TRBV19 to TRBJ1-6, with D unclear. The V end was cut by 3 bases, the J end by 4 bases, with 13 bases between. Germline CDR1 is LNHDA and CDR2 is SQIVND (reference sequence). CDR3 size: 16 residues. The CDR3 here is CASSIEGHTYNSPLHF. The CDR3 nucleotides are TGTGCCAGTAGTATCGAGGGTCACACGTATAATTCACCCCTCCACTTT.

The chain carries TRBV28 and TRBJ1-2; the D gene is possibly TRBD1 (6 bases). This CDR3 region has 15 residues. The germline V and J ends were trimmed by 5 bases and 4 bases, with 17 bases remaining between them. Germline CDR1 reads MDHEN; CDR2 reads SYDVKM. CDR3 amino acids: CASSPGGGPLYGYTF. CDR3 nucleotide sequence: TGTGCCAGCAGTCCCGGTGGGGGGCCGCTCTATGGCTACACCTTC.

The V and J genes are TRBV7-9 and TRBJ2-7, with D maybe TRBD2 (6 bases). Trimming took off 8 bases at V and 5 bases at J, with 13 bases between the two ends. The CDR3 is 12 residues long. Per germline, CDR1 SEHNR and CDR2 FQNEAQ (reference sequence). CDR3 DNA sequence: TGTGCCAGCGCGGGGCTAGCTGACGAGCAGTACTTC. Its protein is CASAGLADEQYF. Supplemented by reference TRBV7-9 and TRBJ2-7, the full variable domain reads DTGVSQNPRHKITKRGQNVTFRCDPISEHNRLYWYRQTLGQGPEFLTYFQNEAQLEKSRLLSDRFSAERPKGSFSTLEIQRTEQGDSAMYLCASAGLADEQYFGPGTRLTVT.

The chain is built from TRBV30 and TRBJ2-3; D unclear. The CDR3 has 14 residues. The germline gives CDR1 GTSNPN, CDR2 SVGIG (reference sequence). V shed 0 bases and J shed 3 bases, with 10 bases lying between them. The CDR3 here is CAWSVLGTTDTQYF. DNA of the CDR3: TGTGCCTGGAGTGTACTGGGCACTACAGATACGCAGTATTTT.

J is TRBJ2-3 and V is TRBV25-1; 10 bases fit TRBD2. V shed 3 bases and J 8 bases; nucleotides not matched to a gene: 5. Germline V lookup: CDR1 MGHDK, CDR2 SYGVNS. There are 14 residues in the CDR3. This CDR3 is CASSEASGGGTQYF. CDR3 nucleotide sequence: TGTGCCAGCAGTGAGGCTAGCGGGGGAGGTACGCAGTATTTT.

The chain combines TRBV28 with TRBJ2-1; 9 bases line up with TRBD2. The ends lost 4 bases at V and 7 bases at J; junction bases unmatched: 5. CDR1 is MDHEN and CDR2 is SYDVKM in the germline V gene. The CDR3 spans 14 residues. In nucleotides, the CDR3 is TGTGCCAGCAGTTCGAGCGGGGGGAAGAATGAGCAGTTCTTC. Amino acids: CASSSSGGKNEQFF.

The chain recombines TRBV30 with TRBJ2-4, with 10 bases that match TRBD1. The length of the CDR3 is 19 residues. Trimming removed 4 bases from V and 0 bases from J; junction bases left unmatched: 15. Germline V gene data show CDR1 as GTSNPN and CDR2 as SVGIG (reference sequence). As DNA, the CDR3 is TGTGCCTGGACAGGGGTCCGGGGGACAGGGGCCCTAGCCAAAAACATTCAGTACTTC. It is translated as CAWTGVRGTGALAKNIQYF.

This clone was found once. The rearrangement uses TRBV2 and TRBJ2-4; D possibly corresponds to TRBD2 (5 bases). This CDR3 has 13 amino acids. Trimming took off 0 bases at V and 8 bases at J, with 8 bases between the two ends. The germline V gene has CDR1 SNHLY and CDR2 FYNNEI. The CDR3 loop is CASSEARVDIQYF. DNA for the CDR3: TGTGCCAGCAGTGAAGCGAGGGTGGACATTCAGTACTTC.

This clone has only one observation. The chain links TRBV5-1 to TRBJ1-6; D gene unclear. The CDR3 is made up of 14 amino acids. V lost 0 bases to trimming and J lost 12 bases, with 13 bases between them. Germline CDR1 is SGHRS and CDR2 is YFSETQ. This chain's CDR3 is CASSLAPGEGPLHF. CDR3 nucleotides: TGCGCCAGCAGCTTGGCTCCAGGTGAAGGACCCCTCCACTTT.